These T cell receptor beta chains were read from a single sample in a study of cytomegalovirus exposure and HLA in healthy donors. Clones were sequenced by immunoSEQ multiplex PCR, and TCRdb holds only the in-frame ones, with some missing. The sample lists about 190,000 clones, 79% seen once, with roughly 1.5% in the top ten. The specimen sequenced was PBMCs. These receptors came from a woman aged 18 to 35 in good health and CMV-seronegative. Both conserved end residues are part of each CDR3. A D gene is named only where the DNA matches it firmly. Only some rows state a clone size, as once, few, many or a class for expanded clones.

15 | TRBJ2-6 | TRBV29-1 | - | - | CSVPGPNRGANVLTF | TGCAGCGTCCCTGGGCCCAATAGAGGGGCCAACGTCCTGACTTTC
17 | TRBJ2-2 | TRBV10-2 | TRBD1 | - | CASSDPDRGLVTGELFF | TGCGCCAGCAGTGACCCCGACAGGGGGCTCGTCACCGGGGAGCTGTTTTTT
16 | TRBJ2-5 | TRBV7-2 | TRBD2 | - | CASSLVLAGALGTQYF | TGTGCCAGCAGCTTAGTTCTAGCGGGAGCCCTCGGGACCCAGTACTTC
16 | TRBJ2-6 | TRBV10-3 | TRBD1 | - | CAVQGAPLSGANVLTF | TGTGCCGTACAGGGGGCTCCCCTCTCTGGGGCCAACGTCCTGACTTTC
14 | TRBJ2-7 | TRBV11-3 | TRBD2 | few | CASSSGLAGTEQYF | TGTGCCAGCAGCTCTGGACTAGCGGGAACCGAGCAGTACTTC
14 | TRBJ1-1 | TRBV6-1 | - | - | CASSEALANTEAFF | TGTGCCAGCAGTGAAGCCCTGGCCAACACTGAAGCTTTCTTT
16 | TRBJ1-4 | TRBV4-1 | TRBD1 | - | CASSQALRGIDEKLFF | TGCGCCAGCAGCCAAGCGCTCAGGGGGATAGATGAAAAACTGTTTTTT
12 | TRBJ2-1 | TRBV11-3 | - | - | CASSHLGGEQFF | TGTGCCAGCAGTCACCTAGGGGGTGAGCAGTTCTTC
15 | TRBJ2-7 | TRBV5-1 | - | - | CASSPSGGTTYEQYF | TGCGCCAGCAGCCCGTCGGGTGGCACTACCTACGAGCAGTACTTC
16 | TRBJ1-5 | TRBV5-8 | TRBD1 | - | CASSLSGTGGRGPQHF | TGTGCCAGCAGCTTGTCCGGGACAGGCGGTCGGGGGCCCCAGCATTTT
15 | TRBJ2-3 | TRBV6-6 | - | - | CASRTRLEGSDTQYF | TGTGCCAGCAGAACAAGGTTGGAGGGGTCAGATACGCAGTATTTT
15 | TRBJ1-5 | TRBV28 | - | - | CASTPMGRPNQPQHF | TGTGCCAGCACCCCCATGGGGCGTCCCAATCAGCCCCAGCATTTT
13 | TRBJ2-7 | TRBV19 | - | - | CASSMGQAYEQYF | TGTGCCAGTAGTATGGGGCAGGCCTACGAGCAGTACTTC
13 | TRBJ1-2 | TRBV27 | - | - | CASSLGLYYGYTF | TGTGCCAGCAGTTTAGGGCTTTACTATGGCTACACCTTC
17 | TRBJ1-5 | TRBV5-8 | - | - | CASSPKGRGNSNQPQHF | TGTGCCAGCAGCCCGAAGGGCAGGGGCAATAGCAATCAGCCCCAGCATTTT
15 | TRBJ2-2 | TRBV2 | - | few | CASSEMAANTGELFF | TGTGCCAGCAGTGAAATGGCAGCGAACACCGGGGAGCTGTTTTTT
17 | TRBJ1-6 | TRBV28 | TRBD1 | - | CATLMGDSSSYNSPLHF | TGTGCCACCCTTATGGGGGACAGTAGCTCCTATAATTCACCCCTCCACTTT
17 | TRBJ2-2 | TRBV4-3 | TRBD2 | - | CASSQTPGGGRAGELFF | TGCGCCAGCAGCCAAACCCCGGGGGGGGGAAGGGCCGGGGAGCTGTTTTTT
14 | TRBJ2-5 | TRBV7-2 | - | - | CASSSSPTGETQYF | TGTGCCAGCAGCTCCTCCCCGACGGGAGAGACCCAGTACTTC
14 | TRBJ2-2 | TRBV18 | - | - | CASSPPGETGELFF | TGTGCCAGCTCACCACCGGGCGAAACCGGGGAGCTGTTTTTT
15 | TRBJ1-5 | TRBV6-1 | - | - | CASSMVDSTNQPQHF | TGTGCCAGCAGCATGGTTGACAGTACGAATCAGCCCCAGCATTTT
12 | TRBJ1-5 | TRBV19 | - | - | CASSKGGQPQHF | TGTGCCAGTAGTAAAGGGGGTCAGCCCCAGCATTTT
10 | TRBJ2-7 | TRBV20-1 | - | - | CSVKPYEQYF | TGCAGTGTTAAGCCCTACGAGCAGTACTTC
15 | TRBJ1-5 | TRBV4-1 | TRBD1 | - | CASSQPDRGPQPQHF | TGCGCCAGCAGCCAACCGGACAGGGGCCCGCAGCCCCAGCATTTT
16 | TRBJ2-1 | TRBV7-9 | TRBD1 | - | CASSLAATGGWDEQFF | TGTGCCAGCAGCTTAGCAGCGACAGGGGGGTGGGATGAGCAGTTCTTC
14 | TRBJ1-6 | TRBV6-1 | - | - | CASSATILNSPLHF | TGTGCCAGCAGTGCGACAATTCTGAATTCACCCCTCCACTTT
17 | TRBJ2-5 | TRBV9 | TRBD2 | - | CASSVGTSGGAVETQYF | TGTGCCAGCAGCGTTGGGACTAGCGGGGGGGCCGTAGAGACCCAGTACTTC
17 | TRBJ2-6 | TRBV28 | - | - | CASSPIGHTNGANVLTF | TGTGCCAGCAGCCCAATTGGTCATACTAATGGGGCCAACGTCCTGACTTTC
14 | TRBJ1-5 | TRBV2 | TRBD1 | - | CASSETGAVQPQHF | TGTGCCAGCAGTGAAACAGGGGCGGTGCAGCCCCAGCATTTT
18 | TRBJ2-2 | TRBV7-6 | TRBD2 | - | CASGGGTRIYANTGELFF | TGTGCCAGCGGTGGGGGGACTAGAATCTATGCGAACACCGGGGAGCTGTTTTTT
16 | TRBJ1-2 | TRBV5-1 | TRBD1 | - | CASSLAPGQGARGYTF | TGCGCCAGCAGCCTGGCACCGGGACAGGGGGCGAGGGGCTACACCTTC
15 | TRBJ1-1 | TRBV14 | - | - | CASSQDSGLRTEAFF | TGTGCCAGCAGCCAAGACTCGGGGTTGAGGACTGAAGCTTTCTTT
14 | TRBJ1-2 | TRBV2 | - | - | CASSEVGVDYGYTF | TGTGCCAGCAGTGAAGTAGGGGTAGACTATGGCTACACCTTC
16 | TRBJ2-2 | TRBV9 | TRBD2 | few | CASSVISGTNTGELFF | TGTGCCAGCAGCGTAATTAGCGGGACTAACACCGGGGAGCTGTTTTTT
14 | TRBJ1-2 | TRBV4-1 | - | - | CASSPSQQNYGYTF | TGCGCCAGCAGCCCGTCTCAACAGAACTATGGCTACACCTTC
19 | TRBJ2-2 | TRBV28 | TRBD2 | - | CASSSGGLAGVGVTGELFF | TGTGCCAGCTCCTCGGGGGGACTAGCGGGAGTAGGGGTCACCGGGGAGCTGTTTTTT
14 | TRBJ2-7 | TRBV5-8 | TRBD1 | once | CASSSWDRGYEQYF | TGTGCCAGCAGCTCGTGGGACAGGGGCTACGAGCAGTACTTC
15 | TRBJ2-5 | TRBV7-9 | - | - | CASSLAGGQGETQYF | TGTGCCAGCAGCTTAGCGGGGGGGCAGGGAGAGACCCAGTACTTC
17 | TRBJ1-3 | TRBV9 | - | - | CASSVGTALSSGNTIYF | TGTGCCAGCAGCGTAGGAACAGCTCTGAGCTCTGGAAACACCATATATTTT
17 | TRBJ1-6 | TRBV4-3 | - | few | CASSQDENRVVKGALHF | TGCGCCAGCAGCCAAGATGAGAACAGGGTGGTCAAAGGGGCCCTCCACTTT
16 | TRBJ1-1 | TRBV6-1 | TRBD1 | - | CASSEVPAGGFTEAFF | TGTGCCAGCAGTGAAGTTCCGGCAGGGGGATTCACTGAAGCTTTCTTT
16 | TRBJ2-2 | TRBV7-9 | TRBD2 | - | CASSSLAGGLSGELFF | TGTGCCAGCAGCTCCCTAGCGGGAGGGCTGTCCGGGGAGCTGTTTTTT
15 | TRBJ2-1 | TRBV6-6 | - | - | CASSKTPSSYNEQFF | TGTGCCAGCAGTAAGACTCCTAGCTCCTACAATGAGCAGTTCTTC
12 | TRBJ2-1 | TRBV7-6 | - | once | CASSFPAREQFF | TGTGCCAGCAGCTTCCCGGCGAGGGAGCAGTTCTTC
14 | TRBJ2-3 | TRBV19 | - | - | CASSLGLGADTQYF | TGTGCCAGTAGTCTGGGACTGGGGGCAGATACGCAGTATTTT
13 | TRBJ1-6 | TRBV11-2 | - | - | CASSFSANSPLHF | TGTGCCAGCAGCTTCTCAGCGAATTCACCCCTCCACTTT
14 | TRBJ1-1 | TRBV7-2 | - | - | CASSLVEDRNEAFF | TGTGCCAGCAGCTTAGTTGAGGACAGAAATGAAGCTTTCTTT
15 | TRBJ2-2 | TRBV5-6 | TRBD2 | - | CASSIGLASTGELFF | TGTGCCAGCAGCATCGGACTAGCATCCACCGGGGAGCTGTTTTTT
15 | TRBJ1-1 | TRBV5-4 | - | - | CASSLAQRVGTEAFF | TGTGCCAGCAGCTTGGCTCAGAGGGTAGGAACTGAAGCTTTCTTT
14 | TRBJ1-6 | TRBV28 | - | - | CASTTVRRGSALHF | TGTGCCAGCACCACTGTACGGAGAGGTTCGGCCCTCCACTTT
15 | TRBJ2-3 | TRBV27 | - | - | CASSAPHTSTDTQYF | TGTGCCAGCAGTGCGCCCCATACTAGCACAGATACGCAGTATTTT
11 | TRBJ1-1 | TRBV5-1 | - | - | CASRPRAEAFF | TGCGCCAGCAGACCCAGGGCGGAAGCTTTCTTT
16 | TRBJ2-1 | TRBV7-6 | - | once | CASSLQGPLYSNEQFF | TGTGCCAGCAGCTTACAGGGGCCCCTCTATAGCAATGAGCAGTTCTTC
16 | TRBJ2-7 | TRBV29-1 | TRBD1 | - | CSVEDTGTGGTYEQYF | TGCAGCGTTGAAGATACCGGGACAGGGGGCACCTACGAGCAGTACTTC